This TCR beta chain was recovered during a study of T-cell reconstitution after alpha-beta-depleted transplantation in children. The germline CDR1 and CDR2 sequences are KGHSH and LQKENI. There are 14 residues in the CDR3. The V gene lost 2 bases and the J gene lost 5 bases, with 12 bases spanning the gap. This clonotype was observed a handful of times. TCRbeta library preparation incorporated unique molecular identifiers. MiXCR, applied by TCRdb to the PCR reads, yields one record per CDR3 protein. This table has around 490,000 distinct CDR3 sequences, about an eighth appearing once. The chain carries TRBV18 and TRBJ1-1, with D possibly TRBD1 on 6 matching bases. Here the sequenced sample was PBMCs, mostly from graft donor cells, taken 180 days after TCRalphabeta/CD19-depleted stem cell transplant. The source of this sequence is a female patient aged 2-15 years who had a stem cell transplant for aplastic anemia, so the T cells may come from the graft donor. As DNA, the CDR3 is TGTGCCAGCTCACCAGTTTCAGGGGTTACTGAAGCTTTCTTT. This codes for CASSPVSGVTEAFF.